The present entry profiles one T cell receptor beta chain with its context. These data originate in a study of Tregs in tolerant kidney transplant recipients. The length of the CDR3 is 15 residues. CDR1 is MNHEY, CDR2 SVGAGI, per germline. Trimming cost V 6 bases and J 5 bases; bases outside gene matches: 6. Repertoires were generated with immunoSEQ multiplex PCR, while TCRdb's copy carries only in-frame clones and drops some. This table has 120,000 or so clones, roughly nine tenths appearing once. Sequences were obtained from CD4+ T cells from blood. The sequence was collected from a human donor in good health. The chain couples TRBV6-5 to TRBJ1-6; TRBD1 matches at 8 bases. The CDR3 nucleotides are TGTGCCAGCAGGCCGACAGGGGCCCATAATTCACCCCTCCACTTT. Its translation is CASRPTGAHNSPLHF.